The source of this T cell receptor beta chain is a study of blood T cell repertoires in COVID-19 (dated by TCRdb to the early 2020s). With respect to the entire study: Samples from collaborators originated in the United States, Italy and Spain and spanned both the acute and convalescent phases of COVID-19. The material from the prospective study consisted of cDNA or gDNA derived from T cells, B-cell-depleted T cells, or PBMCs. Deeply sampled blood TCRbeta repertoires from subjects exposed to, actively infected with, or recovered from COVID-19 were included in the dataset. The repertoires were released in a freely available public database meant as a resource for research on the immune response to SARS-CoV-2. The samples were drawn from two sources: the first 160 participants of the ongoing ImmuneRACE study, and 1,200 or so subjects contributed by 6 global collaborators. The sample metadata nearly always contained a de-identified subject ID, COVID-19 status, age in years and sex. Where available, HLA class I and class II types were taken from metadata supplied by the sample provider and were not determined by assay-based typing. Broad study findings and their caveats: How much clinical and demographic metadata was included differed by source and by participant, and the metadata was provided uncurated.

One collaborating source in Seattle enrolled patients while the patients were actively infected and followed the patients over time throughout the course of disease. Whole blood was collected in K2EDTA tubes by collaborating institutions according to the institutions' own protocols. Collaborator samples were shipped for TCRbeta analysis as frozen whole blood, isolated PBMCs, or DNA extracted from either sample type. TCRbeta CDR3 regions were amplified from genomic DNA by means of the immunoSEQ Assay, a bias-controlled multiplex PCR. On the study's bioinformatics: Within the assay, amplification of reference gene primers was used to estimate how many nucleated cells each sample contained. Sequence reads were collapsed and filtered to measure the absolute abundance of every unique TCRbeta CDR3 rearrangement. For each sample, productive Simpson clonality was calculated as the square root of Simpson's diversity index across productive rearrangements. Here the immuneACCESS table is served through TCRdb, limited to in-frame sequences with V and J called. Missing clones are a known gap in these copies; in checked studies unresolved V genes cover under half, and the rest lacks a known reason. That table gives V, J and clone size, and the DNA gave D and trimming. The sample profile shows tens of thousands of clones; 65% to 90% of them were found once. 6.9% of the sample is held by the ten biggest clonotypes.

Turning to this clone: No cognate antigen has been identified for it. No per-base quality is available; no much larger clone lies one base away.

Sequenced sample: peripheral blood. The receptor was isolated from a man under 40 with COVID-19, enrolled during active disease.

The DNA is TGCGCCAGCAGCCACGCGGAAAGGCGAGGGGGAAACACCATATATTTT. Translation gives CASSHAERRGGNTIYF. The chain is made from TRBV4-1 and TRBJ1-3; the D gene assignment is ambiguous. Relative to germline, V is 3 bases shorter and J is 4 bases shorter, with 16 bases between their ends. The germline V gene encodes CDR1 MGHRA and CDR2 YSYEKL. Including the terminal cysteine and phenylalanine, the CDR3 comprises 16 residues. Kept here is only the CDR3 DNA, which spans 48 bases and is read in frame from base 1.